The sequence of this TCR beta chain was determined in a study of blood T cell repertoires in COVID-19. Study-level background: The origin of the acute and convalescent COVID-19 samples was the United States, Italy and Spain.

The CDR3 extends over 15 amino acids. Germline CDR1 and CDR2: MNHEY and SVGEGT. V lost 0 bases, J lost 6 bases, and 12 bases lay in between. This clone has only one observation. Produced via immunoSEQ multiplex PCR; TCRdb's table is partial and in-frame only. This table holds about 140,000 clones, approximately 84% found once. The source of this sequence is a man aged 40-55 years with acute COVID-19. This chain joins TRBV6-2 or TRBV6-3 and TRBJ2-1; D remains unclear. The specimen sequenced was PBMCs or T cells enriched from blood (not recorded which). For the CDR3, the DNA is TGTGCCAGCAGTTACTCCGTCATCTCTAGCAATGAGCAGTTCTTC. Translation gives CASSYSVISSNEQFF.